Listed here are 30 T cell receptor beta chains from one sample, sequenced in a study. Measured with immunoSEQ multiplex PCR; TCRdb has only the in-frame clones, and not every one. The sample has 60,000 to 85,000 clones; about 94% are singletons. Sequencing was performed on PBMCs. These receptors were taken from a man aged 40-50 years with rheumatoid arthritis.

This sequence joins TRBV11-1 and TRBJ2-3, with D unclear. CDR3 length: 10 residues. The germline V gene has CDR1 SGHAT and CDR2 FQDESV (reference sequence). Trimming left V 4 bases short and J 6 bases short, with 2 bases between. CDR3 in amino acids: CASSSDTQYF. The CDR3 DNA is TGTGCCAGCAGCTCGGATACGCAGTATTTT.

This chain links TRBV6-2 or TRBV6-3 with TRBJ1-4; D uncertain. The V end was cut by 0 bases, the J end by 1 base, with 6 bases between. Germline V gives CDR1 MNHEY, CDR2 SVGEGT. CDR3 length: 15 amino acids. The CDR3: CASSYSGRTNEKLFF. The CDR3 DNA reads TGTGCCAGCAGTTACTCCGGGAGAACTAATGAAAAACTGTTTTTT.

The rearrangement joins TRBV5-5 to TRBJ2-3; a weak D match, TRBD1 (6 bases). Germline lookup yields CDR1 SGHKS and CDR2 YYEKEE (reference sequence). The CDR3 is 14 amino acids. The ends were cut back, 3 bases at V and 2 bases at J, with 10 bases in the middle. As DNA, the CDR3 is TGTGCCAGCAGCTCGGGACAACACACAGATACGCAGTATTTT. It codes for CASSSGQHTDTQYF.

The J gene is TRBJ1-1, the V gene TRBV5-4, with D maybe TRBD1 (5 bases). Germline V gene data show CDR1 as SGHNT and CDR2 as YYREEE (reference sequence). The CDR3 is made up of 13 amino acids. With 6 bases removed from V and 5 bases from J, the gap between germline ends came to 14 bases. The CDR3 protein is CASIPSRGTEAFF. The CDR3 region has the DNA TGTGCCAGCATCCCGAGCCGGGGGACTGAAGCTTTCTTT. The whole variable domain, filled in from reference TRBV5-4 and TRBJ1-1, reads ETGVTQSPTHLIKTRGQQVTLRCSSQSGHNTVSWYQQALGQGPQFIFQYYREEENGRGNFPPRFSGLQFPNYSSELNVNALELDDSALYLCASIPSRGTEAFFGQGTRLTVV.

The V gene is TRBV18, the J gene TRBJ2-1; D may correspond to TRBD1 or TRBD2 (5 bases each). The CDR3 extends over 16 amino acids. Germline V gene sequence: CDR1 KGHSH, CDR2 LQKENI. Trimming stripped 0 bases from V and 3 bases from J, with 12 bases between. The CDR3 sequence is CASSPPVGANYNEQFF. DNA of the CDR3: TGTGCCAGCTCACCACCGGTCGGGGCGAACTACAATGAGCAGTTCTTC.

This chain links TRBV4-1 with TRBJ1-2; maybe TRBD1 (6 bases). Trimming took off 0 bases at V and 2 bases at J, with 16 bases between the two ends. Germline V CDR1 and CDR2: MGHRA, YSYEKL. The CDR3 has 17 amino acids. The CDR3 loop reads CASSQDTSGHRNYGYTF. The CDR3 DNA sequence: TGCGCCAGCAGCCAAGATACCTCGGGACACCGAAACTATGGCTACACCTTC.

V usage is TRBV11-2 and J usage is TRBJ2-7; D is ambiguous. The germline V and J ends were trimmed by 1 base and 7 bases, with 5 bases remaining between them. The CDR3 is 11 amino acids. CDR1 SGHAT and CDR2 FQNNGV come from the germline V gene. This CDR3 reads CASSLAGEQYF. CDR3 DNA sequence: TGTGCCAGCAGCTTAGCGGGTGAGCAGTACTTC.

This chain links TRBV10-2 with TRBJ2-7, with 7 nucleotides matching TRBD1. The CDR3 loop spans 15 amino acids. The germline gives CDR1 WSHSY, CDR2 SAAADI. V lost 10 bases and J lost 4; bases outside the gene matches: 16. The CDR3 reads CATYPRDSKLYEQYF. CDR3 nucleotides: TGCGCCACCTACCCCCGGGACAGCAAGTTATACGAGCAGTACTTC.

The chain employs TRBV6-6 and TRBJ1-1; D call uncertain. Between the trimmed V and J ends, which lost 9 bases and 0 bases, there was a span of 8 bases. Germline V gives CDR1 MNHNY, CDR2 SVGAGI (reference sequence). The CDR3 sequence is 12 residues long. In nucleotides, the CDR3 is TGTGCCAGTCTCGAGATGAACACTGAAGCTTTCTTT. As protein: CASLEMNTEAFF.

This chain connects TRBV13 to TRBJ1-2, with a possible D match to TRBD1 (5 bases). This CDR3 is built from 15 residues. Trimming cost V 3 bases and J 2 bases, with 13 bases left between them. Germline V lookup: CDR1 PRHDT, CDR2 FYEKMQ (reference sequence). CDR3 loop: CASSFIRGANYGYTF. CDR3 sequence (DNA): TGTGCCAGCAGCTTTATCCGGGGCGCGAACTATGGCTACACCTTC.

The chain couples TRBV7-3 to TRBJ2-1, with 10 positions matching TRBD2. The CDR3 contains 15 residues. J gave up 9 bases and V 2 bases, and 7 bases lay outside the gene matches. From germline, CDR1 is SGHTA and CDR2 FQGTGA. Here the CDR3 DNA reads TGTGCCAGCAGCTTACTCCTAGCGGGAGTAGGTGAGCAGTTCTTC. This sequence encodes CASSLLLAGVGEQFF.

The V and J genes are TRBV6-2 or TRBV6-3 and TRBJ1-5; 8 bases are a match to TRBD1. J gave up 0 bases and V 4 bases, and 11 bases lay outside the gene matches. The CDR3 covers 18 residues. Looked up from germline, CDR1 is MNHEY and CDR2 is SVGEGT. The CDR3 is CASSSGTGLGDSNQPQHF. The DNA of the CDR3 is TGTGCCAGCAGTTCCGGGACAGGATTGGGGGATAGCAATCAGCCCCAGCATTTT.

The CDR3: CSVTGGGDGGYTF. In nucleotides, the CDR3 is TGCAGCGTTACAGGGGGTGGAGATGGTGGCTACACCTTC. This chain uses TRBV29-1 with TRBJ1-2, with 8 nucleotides matching TRBD1. Germline loops: CDR1 SQVTM, CDR2 ANQGSEA. The CDR3 covers 13 residues. V trimming: 5 bases; J trimming: 7 bases; junction bases outside the gene matches: 9.

The DNA for the CDR3 is TGTGCCAGCAGTACCGGAGGTCGTGGTATTTACGAGCAGTACTTC. Translating gives CASSTGGRGIYEQYF. V usage is TRBV5-5 and J usage is TRBJ2-7; TRBD2 is a possible D gene (5 bases). The CDR3 totals 15 residues. CDR1 SGHKS and CDR2 YYEKEE come from the germline V gene (reference sequence). The V end was cut by 5 bases, the J end by 4 bases, with 19 bases between.

The rearrangement links TRBV30 to TRBJ1-6; 8 bases align to TRBD1. This CDR3 has 14 residues. Germline CDR1 reads GTSNPN; CDR2 reads SVGIG (reference sequence). The V gene end was trimmed by 5 bases and the J gene end by 6 bases; junction bases not matched to a gene: 6. CDR3 sequence reads: CAWGQGFGNSPLHF. For the CDR3, the DNA is TGTGCCTGGGGACAGGGATTTGGTAATTCACCCCTCCACTTT.

This clone is a singleton in its sample. The chain is built from TRBV6-1 and TRBJ1-1, with 10 bases aligning to TRBD1. The CDR3 has 14 residues. The junction had 1 base not matched to a gene; V was cut back by 0 bases and J by 6 bases. Germline CDR1 MNHNS, CDR2 SASEGT. The CDR3 DNA reads TGTGCCAGCAGTGAAGCCGGGACAGGGGCTGAAGCTTTCTTT. It yields the protein CASSEAGTGAEAFF.

The chain joins TRBV28 to TRBJ2-7; 9 nucleotides match TRBD2. CDR1 MDHEN and CDR2 SYDVKM come from the germline V gene. The CDR3 contains 15 residues. Trimming cost V 3 bases and J 3 bases; bases outside gene matches: 6. As DNA, the CDR3 is TGTGCCAGCAGTTTGGCGGGGACTAGCAACTACGAGCAGTACTTC. It is translated as CASSLAGTSNYEQYF.

CDR3 sequence (DNA): TGTGCCAGCAGCCCGCCTCAGCGGGGAAGCACAGATACGCAGTATTTT. As protein: CASSPPQRGSTDTQYF. V and J are TRBV6-2 or TRBV6-3 and TRBJ2-3; TRBD2 agrees at 7 bases. The CDR3 covers 16 residues. V dropped 6 bases and J dropped 0; count of bases not matched to a gene: 9. CDR1 and CDR2 from the germline V gene are MNHEY and SVGEGT.

CDR3 DNA: TGTGCCAGCAGCTGGAGGGGTGCCACAGATACGCAGTATTTT. This codes for CASSWRGATDTQYF. This chain uses TRBV13 with TRBJ2-3; the D gene is possibly TRBD2 (6 bases). Per the germline V gene, CDR1 is PRHDT and CDR2 is FYEKMQ (reference sequence). Trimming removed 4 bases from V and 2 bases from J, with 10 bases in between. The CDR3 has 14 amino acids.

The chain carries TRBV7-3 and TRBJ1-1; 7 nucleotides match TRBD1. Losses at the gene ends were 1 base for V and 5 bases for J; bases not matched to a gene: 4. The CDR3 length is 14 residues. The V gene's germline CDR1 is SGHTA and CDR2 FQGTGA. In nucleotides, the CDR3 is TGTGCCAGCAGCTTAATGCAGGGGGGAACTGAAGCTTTCTTT. As protein: CASSLMQGGTEAFF. Complete variable domain (other parts from reference TRBV7-3 and TRBJ1-1): GAGVSQTPSNKVTEKGKYVELRCDPISGHTALYWYRQSLGQGPEFLIYFQGTGAADDSGLPNDRFFAVRPEGSVSTLKIQRTERGDSAVYLCASSLMQGGTEAFFGQGTRLTVV.

V usage is TRBV10-3 and J usage is TRBJ2-5; tentative D call: TRBD2 (5 bases). The CDR3 loop spans 15 amino acids. V was trimmed by 6 bases and J by 9 bases, leaving 23 bases between them. Germline V gene data show CDR1 as ENHRY and CDR2 as SYGVKD. CDR3 sequence: CAIRARGYEKRPQYF. In nucleotides, the CDR3 is TGTGCCATCAGAGCCCGGGGATACGAAAAGAGACCCCAGTACTTC.

This chain uses TRBV19 with TRBJ2-5, with a weak D call TRBD1 (5 bases). The CDR3 contains 13 residues. V shed 3 bases and J shed 7 bases, with 12 bases lying between them. CDR1 and CDR2 (germline): LNHDA, SQIVND (reference sequence). CDR3 sequence: CASSIRALGTQYF. Written as DNA, the CDR3 is TGTGCCAGTAGTATCAGGGCTCTGGGGACCCAGTACTTC.

The chain couples TRBV5-5 to TRBJ2-1, with 7 bases identical to TRBD1. With 3 bases clipped from V and 8 bases from J, the junction kept 5 bases outside the gene matches. Germline V gives CDR1 SGHKS, CDR2 YYEKEE (reference sequence). The CDR3 covers 13 residues. The CDR3 nucleotides read TGTGCCAGCAGCTCCGACAGGGCGGATGAGCAGTTCTTC. Translated: CASSSDRADEQFF.

With respect to this clone: The same CDR3 arises from other DNA sequences in this sample as well. The DNA for the CDR3 is TGCGCCAGCAGCCAAGGTTTGTCTGCCTACGAGCAGTACTTC. It is translated as CASSQGLSAYEQYF. This chain links TRBV4-1 with TRBJ2-7; D unresolved. The CDR3 sequence is 14 residues long. V lost 1 base, J lost 2 bases, and 9 bases lay in between. Germline CDR1 is MGHRA and CDR2 is YSYEKL.

This clone was observed a single time. The CDR3 spells CATSRYRNYNSPLHF. The CDR3 DNA reads as TGTGCCACCAGCAGATACAGGAATTATAATTCACCCCTCCACTTT. V usage is TRBV15 and J usage is TRBJ1-6; the D gene is possibly TRBD1 (5 bases). Trimming shortened V by 2 bases and J by 4 bases, and 9 bases separated the two germline ends. Looked up from germline, CDR1 is LNHNV and CDR2 is YYDKDF (reference sequence). The CDR3 has 15 residues.

This rearrangement joins TRBV5-5 to TRBJ2-5; TRBD2 agrees at 11 bases. This CDR3 spans 15 amino acids. Per germline, CDR1 SGHKS and CDR2 YYEKEE (reference sequence). J gave up 4 bases and V 4 bases, and 6 bases lay outside the gene matches. The CDR3 DNA is TGTGCCAGCAGCCCGAATAGCGGGGGGGGAGAGACCCAGTACTTC. It codes for CASSPNSGGGETQYF.

V is TRBV7-8 and J is TRBJ2-1; TRBD2 agrees at 15 bases. V shed 5 bases, J shed 3 bases, and the junction held 5 bases outside the gene matches. This CDR3 contains 17 residues. CDR1 and CDR2 (germline): SGHVS, FQNEAQ. CDR3 bases: TGTGCCAGCAGCGAAGGGACTAGCGGGAGGCTCTACAATGAGCAGTTCTTC. Translating it yields CASSEGTSGRLYNEQFF.

This clone was seen a few times. This chain connects TRBV5-4 to TRBJ1-5; D not resolved. CDR1 and CDR2 (germline): SGHNT, YYREEE (reference sequence). The CDR3 loop spans 13 amino acids. Trimming took off 0 bases at V and 6 bases at J, with 7 bases between the two ends. CDR3 region: CASSLERSQPQHF. The CDR3 DNA follows: TGTGCCAGCAGCTTGGAAAGGAGTCAGCCCCAGCATTTT. The complete variable domain, with remaining parts taken from reference TRBV5-4 and TRBJ1-5, reads ETGVTQSPTHLIKTRGQQVTLRCSSQSGHNTVSWYQQALGQGPQFIFQYYREEENGRGNFPPRFSGLQFPNYSSELNVNALELDDSALYLCASSLERSQPQHFGDGTRLSIL.

The chain uses TRBV4-3 and TRBJ1-2; no reliable D call. Germline CDR1 reads LGHNA; CDR2 reads YSLEER. The CDR3 contains 14 residues. The V and J ends lost 2 bases and 0 bases respectively, with 7 bases between them. The CDR3 DNA reads TGCGCCAGCAGCCAACAGTTCGCTAACTATGGCTACACCTTC. Translated: CASSQQFANYGYTF.

This chain joins TRBV5-6 and TRBJ2-5, with D maybe TRBD1 (6 bases). Looked up from germline, CDR1 is SGHDT and CDR2 is YYEEEE. V was pared by 4 bases and J by 5 bases, with 18 bases between. The CDR3 consists of 15 residues. The CDR3 is CASSRIEGVRETQYF. The CDR3, as DNA: TGTGCCAGCAGCCGAATCGAGGGGGTCCGGGAGACCCAGTACTTC.